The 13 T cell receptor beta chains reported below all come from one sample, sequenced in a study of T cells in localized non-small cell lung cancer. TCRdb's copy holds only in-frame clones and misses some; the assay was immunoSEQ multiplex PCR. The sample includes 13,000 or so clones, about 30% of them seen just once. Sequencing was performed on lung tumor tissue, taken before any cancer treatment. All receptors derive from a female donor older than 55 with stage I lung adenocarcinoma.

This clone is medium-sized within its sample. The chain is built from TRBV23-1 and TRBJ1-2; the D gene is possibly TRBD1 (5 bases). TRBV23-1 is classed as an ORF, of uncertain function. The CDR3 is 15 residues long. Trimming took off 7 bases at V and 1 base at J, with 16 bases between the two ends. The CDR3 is CASTPGVQLNYGYTF. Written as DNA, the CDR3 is TGCGCCAGCACCCCGGGGGTACAGCTTAACTATGGCTACACCTTC.

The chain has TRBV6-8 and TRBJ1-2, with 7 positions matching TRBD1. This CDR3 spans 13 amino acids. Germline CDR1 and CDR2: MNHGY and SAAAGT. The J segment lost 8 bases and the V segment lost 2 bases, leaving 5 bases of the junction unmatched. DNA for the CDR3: TGTGCCAGCAGTTACCGACAGGGAGGGGGCTACACCTTC. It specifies CASSYRQGGGYTF.

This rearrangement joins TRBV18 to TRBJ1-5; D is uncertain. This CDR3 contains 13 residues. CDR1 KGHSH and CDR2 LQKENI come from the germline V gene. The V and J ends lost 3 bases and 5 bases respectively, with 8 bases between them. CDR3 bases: TGTGCCAGCTCACCGTGGAGAGATCAGCCCCAGCATTTT. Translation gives CASSPWRDQPQHF.

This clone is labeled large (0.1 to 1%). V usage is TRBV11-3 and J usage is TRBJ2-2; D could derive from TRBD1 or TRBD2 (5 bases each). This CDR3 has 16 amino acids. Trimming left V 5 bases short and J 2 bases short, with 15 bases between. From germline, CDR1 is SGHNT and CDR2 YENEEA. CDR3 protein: CASSPRAGANTGELFF. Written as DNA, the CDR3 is TGTGCCAGCAGCCCAAGGGCCGGGGCAAACACCGGGGAGCTGTTTTTT.

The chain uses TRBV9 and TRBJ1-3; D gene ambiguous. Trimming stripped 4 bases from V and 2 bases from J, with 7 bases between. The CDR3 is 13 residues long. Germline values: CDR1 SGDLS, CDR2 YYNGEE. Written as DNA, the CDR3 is TGTGCCAGCAGCCCCCAAGCTGGAAACACCATATATTTT. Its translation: CASSPQAGNTIYF.

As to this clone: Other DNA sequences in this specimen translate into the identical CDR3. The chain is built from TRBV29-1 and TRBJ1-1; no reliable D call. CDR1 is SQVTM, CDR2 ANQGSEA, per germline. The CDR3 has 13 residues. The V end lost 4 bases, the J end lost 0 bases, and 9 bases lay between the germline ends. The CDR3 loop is CSVGGGMNTEAFF. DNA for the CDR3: TGCAGCGTTGGGGGAGGAATGAACACTGAAGCTTTCTTT.

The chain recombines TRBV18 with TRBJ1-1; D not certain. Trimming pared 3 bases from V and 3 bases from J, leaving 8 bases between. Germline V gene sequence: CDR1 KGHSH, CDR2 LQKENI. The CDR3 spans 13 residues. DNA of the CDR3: TGTGCCAGCTCACCTACAACAGACACTGAAGCTTTCTTT. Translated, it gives CASSPTTDTEAFF.

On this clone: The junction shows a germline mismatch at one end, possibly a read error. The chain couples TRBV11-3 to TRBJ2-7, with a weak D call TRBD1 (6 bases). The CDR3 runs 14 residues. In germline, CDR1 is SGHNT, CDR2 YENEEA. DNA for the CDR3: TGTGCCAGCAGCCTAGACAGGTCGCGGTCCGAGCAGTACTTC. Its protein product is CASSLDRSRSEQYF. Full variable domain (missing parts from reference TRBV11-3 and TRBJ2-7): EAGVVQSPRYKIIEKKQPVAFWCNPISGHNTLYWYLQNLGQGPELLIRYENEEAVDDSQLPKDRFSAERLKGVDSTLKIQPAELGDSAVYLCASSLDRSRSEQYFGPGTRLTVT.

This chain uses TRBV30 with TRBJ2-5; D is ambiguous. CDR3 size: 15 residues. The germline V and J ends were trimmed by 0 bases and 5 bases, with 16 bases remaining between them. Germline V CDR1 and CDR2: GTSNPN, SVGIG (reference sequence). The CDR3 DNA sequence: TGTGCCTGGAGTGTCGGGTCGATACGGTGGGAGACCCAGTACTTC. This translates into CAWSVGSIRWETQYF.

As DNA, the CDR3 is TGTGCCAGCAGCCTAAGGGTTCTCTCTGGAAACACCATATATTTT. Protein product: CASSLRVLSGNTIYF. The genes are TRBV28 and TRBJ1-3, with D unresolved. This CDR3 has 15 residues. V lost 6 bases, J lost 0 bases, and 12 bases lay in between. CDR1 and CDR2 from the germline V gene are MDHEN and SYDVKM.

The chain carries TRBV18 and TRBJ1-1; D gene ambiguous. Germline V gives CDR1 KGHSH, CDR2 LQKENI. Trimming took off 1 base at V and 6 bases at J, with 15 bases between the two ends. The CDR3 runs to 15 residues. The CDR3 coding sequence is TGTGCCAGCTCACCACGAGAAACGATATCACCTGAAGCTTTCTTT. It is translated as CASSPRETISPEAFF.

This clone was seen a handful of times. Here the CDR3 reads CASSVEGDSDTEAFF. The CDR3 coding sequence is TGTGCCAGCAGCGTAGAAGGGGATAGTGACACTGAAGCTTTCTTT. The V gene is TRBV9, the J gene TRBJ1-1, with D perhaps matching TRBD1 (5 bases). Germline CDR1 and CDR2: SGDLS and YYNGEE. The V gene lost 0 bases and the J gene lost 3 bases, with 12 bases spanning the gap. This CDR3 has 15 residues.

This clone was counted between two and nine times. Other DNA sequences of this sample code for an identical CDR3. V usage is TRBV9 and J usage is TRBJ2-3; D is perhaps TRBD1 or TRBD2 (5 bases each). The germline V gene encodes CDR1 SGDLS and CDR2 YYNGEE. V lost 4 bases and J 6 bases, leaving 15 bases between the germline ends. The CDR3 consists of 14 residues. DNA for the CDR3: TGTGCCAGCAGCACCTCAGGGAGAGGGGATACGCAGTATTTT. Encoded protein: CASSTSGRGDTQYF.